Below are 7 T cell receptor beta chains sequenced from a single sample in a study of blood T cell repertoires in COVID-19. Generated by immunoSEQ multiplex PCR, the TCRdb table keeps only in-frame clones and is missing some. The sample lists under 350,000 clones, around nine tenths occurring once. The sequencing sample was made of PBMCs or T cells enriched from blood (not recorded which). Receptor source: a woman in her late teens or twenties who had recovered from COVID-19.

CDR3 in amino acids: CASSLEGQFGELFF. CDR3 bases: TGTGCCAGCAGCTTGGAGGGACAGTTCGGGGAGCTGTTTTTT. The V and J genes are TRBV5-4 and TRBJ2-2; TRBD1 matches 7 bases. CDR1 SGHNT and CDR2 YYREEE come from the germline V gene (reference sequence). Losses at the gene ends were 0 bases for V and 7 bases for J; bases not matched to a gene: 3. The CDR3 is 14 residues long.

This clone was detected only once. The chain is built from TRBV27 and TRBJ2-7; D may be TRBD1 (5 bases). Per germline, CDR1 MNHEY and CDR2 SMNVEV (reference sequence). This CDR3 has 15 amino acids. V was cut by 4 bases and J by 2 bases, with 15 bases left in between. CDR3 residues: CASSSQGSIPYEQYF. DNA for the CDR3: TGTGCCAGCAGTTCCCAGGGTTCAATACCCTACGAGCAGTACTTC.

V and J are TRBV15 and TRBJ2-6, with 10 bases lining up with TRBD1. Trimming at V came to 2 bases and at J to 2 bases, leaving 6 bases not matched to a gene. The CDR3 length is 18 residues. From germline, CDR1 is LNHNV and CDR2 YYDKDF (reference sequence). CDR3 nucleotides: TGTGCCACCAGCAGATTAGGGACAGGGGCGACTGGGGCCAACGTCCTGACTTTC. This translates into CATSRLGTGATGANVLTF.

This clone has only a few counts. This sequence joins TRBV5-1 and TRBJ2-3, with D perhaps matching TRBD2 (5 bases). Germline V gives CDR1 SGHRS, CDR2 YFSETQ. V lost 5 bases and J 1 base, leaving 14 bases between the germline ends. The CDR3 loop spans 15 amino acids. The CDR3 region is CASSTIRDGTDTQYF. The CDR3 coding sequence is TGCGCCAGCAGTACGATCCGGGATGGCACAGATACGCAGTATTTT.

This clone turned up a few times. In DNA form, the CDR3 reads TGCAGCGTTGCGGTCAGTACAGGGGGCGACGAGCAGTACTTC. Protein product: CSVAVSTGGDEQYF. The V call is TRBV29-1, the J call TRBJ2-7, with TRBD1 matching over 9 bases. Germline V gene lookup returns CDR1 SQVTM and CDR2 ANQGSEA. V lost 4 bases, J lost 5 bases, and 9 bases stayed unmatched. The CDR3 runs 14 residues.

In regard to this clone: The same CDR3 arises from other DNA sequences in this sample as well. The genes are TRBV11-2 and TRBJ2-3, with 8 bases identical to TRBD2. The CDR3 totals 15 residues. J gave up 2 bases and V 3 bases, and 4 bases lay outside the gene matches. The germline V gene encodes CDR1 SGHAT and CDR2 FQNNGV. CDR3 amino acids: CASSFSGRVTDTQYF. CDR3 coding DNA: TGTGCCAGCAGCTTTTCCGGGAGGGTCACAGATACGCAGTATTTT.

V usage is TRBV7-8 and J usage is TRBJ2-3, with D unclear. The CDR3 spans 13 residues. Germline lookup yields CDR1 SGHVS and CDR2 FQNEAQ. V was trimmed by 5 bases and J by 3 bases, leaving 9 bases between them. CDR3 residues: CASSLTETDTQYF. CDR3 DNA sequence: TGTGCCAGCAGCCTCACAGAGACAGATACGCAGTATTTT. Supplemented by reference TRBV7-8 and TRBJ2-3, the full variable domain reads GAGVSQSPRYKVAKRGQDVALRCDPISGHVSLFWYQQALGQGPEFLTYFQNEAQLDKSGLPSDRFFAERPEGSVSTLKIQRTQQEDSAVYLCASSLTETDTQYFGPGTRLTVL.